Below are 7 T cell receptor beta chains sequenced from a single sample in a study of blood T cell repertoires in COVID-19. Sequencing was performed with immunoSEQ multiplex PCR; in TCRdb, only in-frame clones are kept and a portion is missing. Of around 150,000 clones listed, roughly nine tenths are singletons. The sample comprised peripheral blood. The receptors stem from a woman aged 55-75 years with active COVID-19.

This chain's CDR3 is CASSEGHRVDEKLFF. DNA of the CDR3: TGTGCCAGCAGTGAAGGGCACAGGGTCGACGAAAAACTGTTTTTT. J is TRBJ1-4 and V is TRBV2; D is possibly TRBD1 (6 bases). The CDR3 is 15 residues long. V lost 1 base and J 8 bases, leaving 14 bases between the germline ends. CDR1 and CDR2 (germline): SNHLY, FYNNEI.

The chain recombines TRBV9 with TRBJ1-1; 8 bases map to TRBD1. This CDR3 has 14 residues. Germline lookup yields CDR1 SGDLS and CDR2 YYNGEE. V lost 4 bases, J lost 9 bases, and 11 bases stayed unmatched. The CDR3 DNA reads TGTGCCAGCAGCCCCCAGGGGGCCACAAGTAAAGCTTTCTTT. Translation gives CASSPQGATSKAFF.

This chain connects TRBV12-3 or TRBV12-4 to TRBJ1-2, with a weak D call TRBD1 (5 bases). This CDR3 has 13 amino acids. Trimming took off 3 bases at V and 12 bases at J, with 17 bases between the two ends. For the CDR3, the DNA is TGTGCCAGCAGTTTTGGGGCGGCAGGGTGGGACACCTTC. Translating gives CASSFGAAGWDTF.

This clone was detected only once. The chain recombines TRBV30 with TRBJ2-3; possibly TRBD2 for D (5 bases). The CDR3 contains 15 residues. Between the trimmed V and J ends, which lost 0 bases and 2 bases, there was a span of 12 bases. Germline V gene data show CDR1 as GTSNPN and CDR2 as SVGIG (reference sequence). CDR3 sequence reads: CAWSVRSGYTDTQYF. Here the CDR3 DNA reads TGTGCCTGGAGTGTACGCAGCGGATACACAGATACGCAGTATTTT.

This chain connects TRBV2 to TRBJ1-5; D possibly corresponds to TRBD1 (6 bases). The germline V and J ends were trimmed by 4 bases and 1 base, with 11 bases remaining between them. Germline values: CDR1 SNHLY, CDR2 FYNNEI. CDR3 length: 15 amino acids. The chain's CDR3 is CASSGGGGSNQPQHF. DNA for the CDR3: TGTGCCAGCAGTGGGGGAGGGGGGAGCAATCAGCCCCAGCATTTT.

This rearrangement joins TRBV29-1 to TRBJ2-7; 9 bases align to TRBD2. V dropped 3 bases and J dropped 1; count of bases not matched to a gene: 7. The CDR3 runs to 15 residues. From germline, CDR1 is SQVTM and CDR2 ANQGSEA. CDR3: CSVELAGELSYEQYF. The CDR3 nucleotides read TGCAGCGTTGAGTTAGCGGGAGAGCTGTCCTACGAGCAGTACTTC.

The chain is built from TRBV7-8 and TRBJ2-7; TRBD2 agrees at 9 bases. Germline V gene data show CDR1 as SGHVS and CDR2 as FQNEAQ. V lost 4 bases, J lost 4 bases, and 17 bases stayed unmatched. This CDR3 has 18 residues. The CDR3 is CASSSRLAGSLKGYEQYF. The CDR3 DNA reads TGTGCCAGCAGCTCCCGGCTAGCGGGATCTCTTAAGGGGTACGAGCAGTACTTC.